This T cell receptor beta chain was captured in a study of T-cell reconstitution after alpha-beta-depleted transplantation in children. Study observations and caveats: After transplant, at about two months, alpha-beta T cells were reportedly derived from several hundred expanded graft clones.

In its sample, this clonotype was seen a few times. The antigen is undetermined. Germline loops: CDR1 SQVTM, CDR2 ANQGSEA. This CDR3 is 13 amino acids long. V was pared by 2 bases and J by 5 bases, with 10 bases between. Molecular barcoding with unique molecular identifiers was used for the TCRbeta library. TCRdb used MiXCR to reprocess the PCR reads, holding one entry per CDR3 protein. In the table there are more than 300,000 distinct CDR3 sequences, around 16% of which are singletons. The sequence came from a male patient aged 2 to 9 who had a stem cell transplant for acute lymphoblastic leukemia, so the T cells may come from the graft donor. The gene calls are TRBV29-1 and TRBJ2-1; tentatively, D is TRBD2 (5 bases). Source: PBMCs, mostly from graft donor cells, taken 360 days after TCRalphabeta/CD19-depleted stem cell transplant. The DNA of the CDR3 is TGCAGCGTTGAAAGCGGACTTCACAATGAGCAGTTCTTC. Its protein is CSVESGLHNEQFF.